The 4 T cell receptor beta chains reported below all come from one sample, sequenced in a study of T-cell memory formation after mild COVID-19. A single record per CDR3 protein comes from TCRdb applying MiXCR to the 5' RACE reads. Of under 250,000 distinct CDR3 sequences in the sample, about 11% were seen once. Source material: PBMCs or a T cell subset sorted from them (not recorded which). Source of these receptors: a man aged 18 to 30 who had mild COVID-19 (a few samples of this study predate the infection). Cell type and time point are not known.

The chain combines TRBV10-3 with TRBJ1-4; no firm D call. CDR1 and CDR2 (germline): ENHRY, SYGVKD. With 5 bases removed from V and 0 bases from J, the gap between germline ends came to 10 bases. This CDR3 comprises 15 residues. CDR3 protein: CAISNSLTTNEKLFF. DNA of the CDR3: TGTGCCATCAGTAACAGTCTTACAACTAATGAAAAACTGTTTTTT.

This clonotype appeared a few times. The CDR3 spells CASSRRGYLTDTQYF. CDR3 sequence (DNA): TGTGCCAGCAGCAGACGGGGATACCTCACAGATACGCAGTATTTT. The chain joins TRBV6-5 to TRBJ2-3; weak D call: TRBD2 (5 bases). Trimming pared 6 bases from V and 2 bases from J, leaving 15 bases between. The germline gives CDR1 MNHEY, CDR2 SVGAGI. The CDR3 is 15 amino acids.

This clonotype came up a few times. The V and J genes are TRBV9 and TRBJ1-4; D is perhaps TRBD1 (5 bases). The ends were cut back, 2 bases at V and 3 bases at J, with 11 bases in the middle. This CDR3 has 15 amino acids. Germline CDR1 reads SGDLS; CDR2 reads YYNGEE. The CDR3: CASSVLQGPNEKLFF. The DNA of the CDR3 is TGTGCCAGCAGCGTCCTCCAGGGCCCTAATGAAAAACTGTTTTTT. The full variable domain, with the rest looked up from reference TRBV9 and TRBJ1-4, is DSGVTQTPKHLITATGQRVTLRCSPRSGDLSVYWYQQSLDQGLQFLIQYYNGEERAKGNILERFSAQQFPDLHSELNLSSLELGDSALYFCASSVLQGPNEKLFFGSGTQLSVL.

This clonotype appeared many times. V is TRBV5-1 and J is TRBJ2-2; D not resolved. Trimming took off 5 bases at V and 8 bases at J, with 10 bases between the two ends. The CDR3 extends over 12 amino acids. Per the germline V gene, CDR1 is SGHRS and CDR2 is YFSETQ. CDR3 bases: TGCGCCAGCAGTCTACAATCGGGGGAGCTGTTTTTT. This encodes CASSLQSGELFF. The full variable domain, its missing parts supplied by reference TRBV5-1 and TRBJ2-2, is KAGVTQTPRYLIKTRGQQVTLSCSPISGHRSVSWYQQTPGQGLQFLFEYFSETQRNKGNFPGRFSGRQFSNSRSEMNVSTLELGDSALYLCASSLQSGELFFGEGSRLTVL.